The rows below give T cell receptor beta chains drawn from one sample of a study of shared clonotypes between healthy human individuals. Some clones are missing from TCRdb's copy, which holds only in-frame ones; the method was immunoSEQ multiplex PCR. The sample yields some 2 million clones, about 95% seen once. Sequenced sample: naive CD8+ T cells sorted from blood. These receptors originate from a man aged 18 to 30 in good health. Each CDR3 is given with its conserved first and last residue. A D gene is named only where the DNA matches it firmly. Clone size is shown for a subset of rows, as once, few, many or a class of expanded clone.

V gene	J gene	D gene	clone size	CDR3 DNA	CDR3 protein
TRBV2	TRBJ2-1	-	once	TGTGCCAGCAGCCCGGGGTACAATGAGCAGTTCTTC	CASSPGYNEQFF
TRBV25-1	TRBJ2-7	-	-	TGTGCCAGCAGTTATCCGGGCGAGCAGTACTTC	CASSYPGEQYF
TRBV6-1	TRBJ2-7	-	-	TGTGCCAGCAGTGAATTTTTTCGCGGTGCCTACGAGCAGTACTTC	CASSEFFRGAYEQYF
TRBV5-1	TRBJ2-1	-	-	TGCGCCAGCAGCCCGGAGGTGGGTTGGGATGAGCAGTTCTTC	CASSPEVGWDEQFF
TRBV7-8	TRBJ2-5	TRBD2	-	TGTGCCAGCAGCTTAGGTCTTAGCGGGCCTCTCCAAGAGACCCAGTACTTC	CASSLGLSGPLQETQYF
TRBV29-1	TRBJ2-1	-	once	TGCAGCGTTGATAGCGGTTCCTACAATGAGCAGTTCTTC	CSVDSGSYNEQFF
TRBV27	TRBJ2-5	-	-	TGTGCCAGCAGTTTCGTGGGGGGATCAGAGACCCAGTACTTC	CASSFVGGSETQYF
TRBV5-1	TRBJ2-3	-	-	TGCGCCAGCAGCTTGGAATGGCAGACCGGCGCCTTGGATTTT	CASSLEWQTGALDF
TRBV7-9	TRBJ2-5	-	-	TGTGCCAGCAGCTTAATAACTCGGGGGGAGACCCAGTACTTC	CASSLITRGETQYF
TRBV19	TRBJ2-1	-	few	TGTGCCAGTTCCCAAGACGAAAGCTCCTACAATGAGCAGTTCTTC	CASSQDESSYNEQFF
TRBV10-3	TRBJ1-2	TRBD1	-	TGTGCCATCAGCCCTGGACAGGCTGACTATGGCTACACCTTC	CAISPGQADYGYTF
TRBV27	TRBJ1-4	TRBD1	-	TGTGCCAGCACCCCGGGACAGCCGAAAGCAACTAATGAAAAACTGTTTTTT	CASTPGQPKATNEKLFF
TRBV28	TRBJ1-5	-	-	TGTGCCAGCAGTTTTGAGGCAGGGTGGGGCAATCAGCCCCAGCATTTT	CASSFEAGWGNQPQHF
TRBV2	TRBJ2-5	-	-	TGTGCCAGCTCACAGGGTAGAAGGGAGGAGACCCAGTACTTC	CASSQGRREETQYF
TRBV7-2	TRBJ1-5	-	-	TGTGCCAGCAGCTTCGGAAGCAATCAGCCCCAGCATTTT	CASSFGSNQPQHF
TRBV2	TRBJ2-7	TRBD1	few	TGTGCCAGCAGTGATTACGGGACAGGGACCCTCTACGAGCAGTACTTC	CASSDYGTGTLYEQYF
TRBV28	TRBJ2-7	-	-	TGTGCCAGCAAGGGGCGGCAGTACGAGCAGTACTTC	CASKGRQYEQYF
TRBV2	TRBJ1-1	-	-	TGTGCCAGCATCTTCAGCCGGGGGGCGACTGAAGCTTTCTTT	CASIFSRGATEAFF
TRBV7-9	TRBJ1-5	-	few	TGTGCCAGCAGCGGATGGGAAGAGGTCCAGCATTTT	CASSGWEEVQHF
TRBV4-3	TRBJ2-7	TRBD2	once	TGCGCCAGCAGCCAAGAGTTGTTTAGCGGGAGGTGGGACGAGCAGTACTTC	CASSQELFSGRWDEQYF
TRBV27	TRBJ2-7	TRBD1	once	TGTGCCAGCAGTTTCTCGGACAGGGACGAGCAGTACTTC	CASSFSDRDEQYF
TRBV11-3	TRBJ2-3	-	-	TGTGCCAGCAGCTTATTGGATACGCAGTATTTT	CASSLLDTQYF
TRBV10-2	TRBJ1-3	-	-	TGCGCCAGCAGTGACGGGGGCTTCTCTGGAAACACCATATATTTT	CASSDGGFSGNTIYF
TRBV2	TRBJ1-1	-	-	TGTGCCAGCAGTGCGACGTCGGGTTTGGACACTGAAGCTTTCTTT	CASSATSGLDTEAFF
TRBV27	TRBJ2-7	-	once	TGTGCCAGCAGTGCTAGCTCCTACGAGCAGTACTTC	CASSASSYEQYF
TRBV10-3	TRBJ1-5	-	-	TGTGCCATCAGTGACAATTGGAGCAATCAGCCCCAGCATTTT	CAISDNWSNQPQHF
TRBV18	TRBJ1-4	-	-	TGTGCCAGCTCACCAGGAGGGTTTGGACAGGAAAAACTGTTTTTT	CASSPGGFGQEKLFF
TRBV7-6	TRBJ2-5	-	-	TGTGCCAGCAGCTTAGTACCAGCACTCCAAGAGACCCAGTACTTC	CASSLVPALQETQYF
TRBV11-3	TRBJ2-1	TRBD1	-	TGTGCCAGCAGCGAAAGGACAGGGGCAAATGAGCAGTTCTTC	CASSERTGANEQFF
TRBV9	TRBJ1-1	-	-	TGTGCCAGCAGCGCCAGCGGGGGGTTTAACACTGAAGCTTTCTTT	CASSASGGFNTEAFF